Following are 22 T cell receptor beta chains from one sample sequenced in a study of T cell repertoires in cytomegalovirus infection. One entry per CDR3 protein, called by TCRdb with MiXCR from the reads. The profile shows around 550,000 distinct CDR3 sequences, approximately 25% of them singletons. Sequencing was performed on PBMCs. The receptors were sampled from a human donor in good health (CMV status not recorded). Some clones in this sample may be carry-over from other donors' samples.

The chain couples TRBV19 to TRBJ1-4, with 7 bases that match TRBD1. Germline values: CDR1 LNHDA, CDR2 SQIVND (reference sequence). The CDR3 contains 16 residues. Trimming removed 7 bases from V and 1 base from J; junction bases left unmatched: 9. CDR3 coding DNA: TGTGCCAGTACCGATCTCAGGGGGAAAACTAATGAAAAACTGTTTTTT. Protein: CASTDLRGKTNEKLFF.

This clonotype showed up many times. This chain joins TRBV7-2 and TRBJ2-3; TRBD2 matches 10 bases. Germline V CDR1 and CDR2: SGHTA, FQGNSA. V lost 6 bases to trimming and J lost 3 bases; unmatched junction nucleotides: 15. CDR3 length: 18 residues. The CDR3 protein is CASRLGFRAGGPTDTQYF. The CDR3 nucleotides are TGTGCCAGCAGACTAGGGTTCCGAGCGGGAGGGCCAACAGATACGCAGTATTTT.

This clonotype has ten or more counts. CDR3 in DNA: TGTGCCAGCAGCTGGGGAGGGGAGCTGTTTTTT. It translates to CASSWGGELFF. The genes are TRBV11-2 and TRBJ2-2; D remains ambiguous. The germline CDR1 and CDR2 sequences are SGHAT and FQNNGV. V gave up 4 bases and J gave up 8 bases, with 5 bases separating them. This CDR3 contains 11 residues.

The chain is built from TRBV28 and TRBJ2-1; 14 nucleotides align to TRBD2. This CDR3 is 17 amino acids long. Unmatched junction bases numbered 12, after V lost 3 bases and J lost 11 bases. The germline CDR1 and CDR2 sequences are MDHEN and SYDVKM. The CDR3 bases are TGTGCCAGCAGTTTTGATCCCCCGGGACTAGCGGGAGTAAAGCAGTTCTTC. It is translated as CASSFDPPGLAGVKQFF.

Only a few counts were recorded for this clonotype. The chain combines TRBV28 with TRBJ2-5; TRBD1 matches at 10 bases. CDR3 size: 15 residues. Per germline, CDR1 MDHEN and CDR2 SYDVKM. Losses at the gene ends were 5 bases for V and 5 bases for J; bases not matched to a gene: 8. The CDR3 DNA is TGTGCCAGCAGTATCCGGACAGGGGGATTGGAGACCCAGTACTTC. Amino acid sequence: CASSIRTGGLETQYF. The whole variable domain, remainder taken from reference TRBV28 and TRBJ2-5, is DVKVTQSSRYLVKRTGEKVFLECVQDMDHENMFWYRQDPGLGLRLIYFSYDVKMKEKGDIPEGYSVSREKKERFSLILESASTNQTSMYLCASSIRTGGLETQYFGPGTRLLVL.

The chain is built from TRBV6-2 or TRBV6-3 and TRBJ2-2; D gene uncertain. This CDR3 is built from 17 residues. CDR1 is MNHEY and CDR2 is SVGEGT in the germline V gene. The ends were cut back, 5 bases at V and 2 bases at J, with 18 bases in the middle. Written as DNA, the CDR3 is TGTGCCAGCAGTCCATCCCAAAATTGGGTTAACACCGGGGAGCTGTTTTTT. Protein sequence: CASSPSQNWVNTGELFF.

This clonotype was seen only a few times. This sequence joins TRBV10-3 and TRBJ2-7, with 9 bases that match TRBD2. Germline CDR1 reads ENHRY; CDR2 reads SYGVKD. The CDR3 is made up of 15 amino acids. V dropped 10 bases and J dropped 2; count of bases not matched to a gene: 12. The CDR3 DNA follows: TGTGCCACCAAGGTTAGCCTAGCGGGAACCTACGAGCAGTACGTC. Translated, it gives CATKVSLAGTYEQYV.

There are a few counts of this clonotype. This rearrangement joins TRBV6-2 or TRBV6-3 to TRBJ2-1; 10 nucleotides agree with TRBD1. Germline values: CDR1 MNHEY, CDR2 SVGEGT. The CDR3 runs to 15 residues. Trimming cost V 2 bases and J 7 bases; bases outside gene matches: 5. CDR3 sequence: CASSYAGQGSNEQFF. DNA for the CDR3: TGTGCCAGCAGTTACGCGGGACAGGGGTCGAATGAGCAGTTCTTC.

This clonotype was detected ten times or more. The genes are TRBV7-8 and TRBJ1-2; possible D gene TRBD1, 6 bases. CDR3 length equals 14 residues. Per the germline V gene, CDR1 is SGHVS and CDR2 is FQNEAQ. Trimming removed 7 bases from V and 1 base from J, with 13 bases in between. This chain's CDR3 is CASTRQAFNYGYTF. CDR3 nucleotides: TGTGCCAGCACCCGACAGGCCTTTAACTATGGCTACACCTTC.

This clonotype was recorded once. J is TRBJ2-7 and V is TRBV24-1, with 9 bases that match TRBD1. Germline V CDR1 and CDR2: KGHDR, SFDVKD. The CDR3 totals 16 residues. With 5 bases clipped from V and 0 bases from J, the junction kept 7 bases outside the gene matches. DNA of the CDR3: TGTGCCACCAGTGTCCGTGGACAGGGGATCTCCTACGAGCAGTACGTC. Its protein product is CATSVRGQGISYEQYV.

This chain joins TRBV4-3 and TRBJ2-2, with 7 bases identical to TRBD1. This CDR3 region has 16 residues. The germline V gene encodes CDR1 LGHNA and CDR2 YSLEER. V lost 1 base to trimming and J lost 6 bases; unmatched junction nucleotides: 8. CDR3 loop: CASSQVTGTEAGELFF. The CDR3 DNA reads as TGCGCCAGCAGCCAAGTTACCGGGACAGAAGCCGGGGAGCTGTTTTTT.

The sample holds a few counts of this clonotype. This chain uses TRBV7-2 with TRBJ2-3; tentative D call: TRBD2 (6 bases). The germline CDR1 and CDR2 sequences are SGHTA and FQGNSA. Trimming stripped 2 bases from V and 6 bases from J, with 15 bases between. CDR3 size: 15 residues. CDR3 nucleotides: TGTGCCAGCAGCTTACACGGGAGTGACGGCGATACGCAGTATTTT. Amino acids: CASSLHGSDGDTQYF.

The rearrangement links TRBV7-2 to TRBJ1-2; 8 positions agree with TRBD1. This CDR3 has 17 amino acids. Germline CDR1 reads SGHTA; CDR2 reads FQGNSA. V trimming: 0 bases; J trimming: 4 bases; junction bases outside the gene matches: 10. CDR3 amino acids: CASSLARDRSNPYGYTF. The DNA of the CDR3 is TGTGCCAGCAGCTTAGCTCGGGACAGGTCTAACCCCTATGGCTACACCTTC.

This clonotype was counted between two and nine times. J is TRBJ1-1 and V is TRBV19; 9 bases line up with TRBD1. V dropped 7 bases and J dropped 4; count of bases not matched to a gene: 10. CDR3 size: 15 residues. Germline CDR1 LNHDA, CDR2 SQIVND (reference sequence). The CDR3 DNA follows: TGTGCCAGTAACCCTCTTGACAGGGGGGGCACTGAAGCTTTCTTT. As protein: CASNPLDRGGTEAFF.

This clonotype was observed a few times. This chain links TRBV18 with TRBJ1-5; the D is unclear. V dropped 2 bases and J dropped 4 bases, with 9 bases sitting between them. Germline V CDR1 and CDR2: KGHSH, LQKENI. CDR3 length: 14 residues. CDR3 in DNA: TGTGCCAGCTCACCATCGCGACCTAATCAGCCCCAGCATTTT. Amino acids: CASSPSRPNQPQHF.

The CDR3 DNA follows: TGTGCCAGCAGTGGCGGGAACTCCTACGAGCAGTACTTC. Translated, it gives CASSGGNSYEQYF. This sequence joins TRBV6-1 and TRBJ2-7; D might be TRBD2 (6 bases). V dropped 4 bases and J dropped 0 bases, with 7 bases sitting between them. Germline values: CDR1 MNHNS, CDR2 SASEGT. The CDR3 contains 13 residues.

The chain has TRBV10-3 and TRBJ2-2, with TRBD1 matching 11 bases. The ends lost 3 bases at V and 6 bases at J; junction bases unmatched: 3. Germline-derived CDR1 and CDR2 are ENHRY and SYGVKD. The CDR3 consists of 15 residues. Here the CDR3 reads CAISEGQGASGELFF. The CDR3 DNA reads TGTGCCATCAGTGAAGGACAGGGGGCATCCGGGGAGCTGTTTTTT.

Here the CDR3 reads CASSLSDSGVPEAFF. CDR3 bases: TGTGCCAGCAGCTTAAGTGATTCGGGAGTCCCTGAAGCTTTCTTT. This chain uses TRBV11-3 with TRBJ1-1, with D unresolved. Germline values: CDR1 SGHNT, CDR2 YENEEA. Trimming pared 2 bases from V and 6 bases from J, leaving 16 bases between. This CDR3 region has 15 residues. The full variable domain, completed using reference TRBV11-3 and TRBJ1-1, is EAGVVQSPRYKIIEKKQPVAFWCNPISGHNTLYWYLQNLGQGPELLIRYENEEAVDDSQLPKDRFSAERLKGVDSTLKIQPAELGDSAVYLCASSLSDSGVPEAFFGQGTRLTVV.

This chain links TRBV5-1 with TRBJ2-7; 7 bases are a match to TRBD1. Trimming cost V 1 base and J 6 bases; bases outside gene matches: 4. This CDR3 is 13 amino acids long. Germline assignment: CDR1 SGHRS and CDR2 YFSETQ. CDR3 DNA: TGCGCCAGCAGCTTGTATTCAGGGGGCGAGCAGTACGTC. The encoded protein is CASSLYSGGEQYV.

This clonotype was counted only a few times. This rearrangement joins TRBV19 to TRBJ2-3, with 7 bases identical to TRBD1. The V segment lost 5 bases and the J segment 1 base; nucleotides outside the gene matches: 12. In germline, CDR1 is LNHDA, CDR2 SQIVND (reference sequence). The CDR3 sequence is 17 residues long. The DNA of the CDR3 is TGTGCCAGTAGTGGTGCCCCCCGACAGGGTGGCACAGATACGCAGTATTTT. Its protein is CASSGAPRQGGTDTQYF.

This clonotype was counted between two and nine times. The chain is built from TRBV7-2 and TRBJ2-3; 7 positions agree with TRBD2. The CDR3 consists of 15 residues. Germline V lookup: CDR1 SGHTA, CDR2 FQGNSA. The V segment lost 0 bases and the J segment 3 bases; nucleotides outside the gene matches: 3. The CDR3 DNA reads TGTGCCAGCAGCTTAGCGGGAGGGCAGACAGATACGCAGTATTTT. As protein: CASSLAGGQTDTQYF.

The chain links TRBV12-3 or TRBV12-4 to TRBJ2-3; D possibly corresponds to TRBD2 (6 bases). V was pared by 4 bases and J by 0 bases, with 14 bases between. CDR3 length: 16 residues. CDR3 in amino acids: CASSSPGDASTDTQYF. The CDR3 nucleotides are TGTGCCAGCAGTTCCCCGGGGGACGCTAGCACAGATACGCAGTATTTT.